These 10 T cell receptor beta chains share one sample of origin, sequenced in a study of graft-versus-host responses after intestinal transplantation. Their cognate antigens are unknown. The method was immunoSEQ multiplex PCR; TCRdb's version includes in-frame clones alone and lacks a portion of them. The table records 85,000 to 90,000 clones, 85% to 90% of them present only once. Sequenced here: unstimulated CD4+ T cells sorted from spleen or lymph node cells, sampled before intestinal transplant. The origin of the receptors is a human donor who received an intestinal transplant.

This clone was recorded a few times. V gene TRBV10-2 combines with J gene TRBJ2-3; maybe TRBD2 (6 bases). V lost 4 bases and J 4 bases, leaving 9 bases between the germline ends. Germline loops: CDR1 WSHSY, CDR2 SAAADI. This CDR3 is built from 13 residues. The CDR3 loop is CASSVAAPDTQYF. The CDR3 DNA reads TGCGCCAGCAGTGTAGCGGCTCCAGATACGCAGTATTTT.

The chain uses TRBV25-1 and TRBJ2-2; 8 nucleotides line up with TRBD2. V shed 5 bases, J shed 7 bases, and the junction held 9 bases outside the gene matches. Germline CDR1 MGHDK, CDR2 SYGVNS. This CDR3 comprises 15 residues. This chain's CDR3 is CASSSSGGRGGELFF. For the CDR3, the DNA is TGTGCCAGCAGTTCGAGCGGGGGAAGGGGCGGGGAGCTGTTTTTT.

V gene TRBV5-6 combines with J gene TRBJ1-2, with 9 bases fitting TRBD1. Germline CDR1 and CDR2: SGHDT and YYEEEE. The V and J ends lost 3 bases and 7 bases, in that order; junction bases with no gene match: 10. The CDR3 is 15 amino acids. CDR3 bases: TGTGCCAGCAGCTCATATCCCGGGACAGGGAGTGGCTACACCTTC. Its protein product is CASSSYPGTGSGYTF.

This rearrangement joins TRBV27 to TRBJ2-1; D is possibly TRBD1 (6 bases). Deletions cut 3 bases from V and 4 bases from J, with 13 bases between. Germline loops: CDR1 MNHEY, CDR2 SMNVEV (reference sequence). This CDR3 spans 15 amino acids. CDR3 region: CASSFLGAGYNEQFF. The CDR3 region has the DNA TGTGCCAGCAGTTTTCTGGGGGCAGGTTACAATGAGCAGTTCTTC.

Here the CDR3 DNA reads TGTGCCAGCAGCGTAGTTAGCACCAAAACAGATACGCAGTATTTT. This gives the protein CASSVVSTKTDTQYF. The chain couples TRBV9 to TRBJ2-3; no clear D. From germline, CDR1 is SGDLS and CDR2 YYNGEE. Trimming stripped 0 bases from V and 3 bases from J, with 11 bases between. The CDR3 totals 15 residues.

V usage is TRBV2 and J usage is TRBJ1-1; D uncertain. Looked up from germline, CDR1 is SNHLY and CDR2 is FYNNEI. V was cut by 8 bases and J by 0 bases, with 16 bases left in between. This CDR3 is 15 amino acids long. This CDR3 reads CASSTPQNLNTEAFF. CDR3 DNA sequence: TGTGCCAGCTCCACGCCGCAGAATTTGAACACTGAAGCTTTCTTT.

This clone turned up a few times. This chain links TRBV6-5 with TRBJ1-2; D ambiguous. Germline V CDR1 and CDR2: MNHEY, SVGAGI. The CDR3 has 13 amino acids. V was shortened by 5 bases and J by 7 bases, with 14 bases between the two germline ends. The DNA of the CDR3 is TGTGCCAGCAGTCTCCTGGCCATCCGTGGCTACACCTTC. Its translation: CASSLLAIRGYTF.

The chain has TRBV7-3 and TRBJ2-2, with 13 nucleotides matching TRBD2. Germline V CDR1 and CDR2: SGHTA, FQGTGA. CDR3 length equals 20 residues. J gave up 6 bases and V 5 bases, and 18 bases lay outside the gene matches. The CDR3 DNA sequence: TGTGCCAGCAGCCCCCACCCAACACTAGCGGGGGGGCGTGTAGCCGGGGAGCTGTTTTTT. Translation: CASSPHPTLAGGRVAGELFF.

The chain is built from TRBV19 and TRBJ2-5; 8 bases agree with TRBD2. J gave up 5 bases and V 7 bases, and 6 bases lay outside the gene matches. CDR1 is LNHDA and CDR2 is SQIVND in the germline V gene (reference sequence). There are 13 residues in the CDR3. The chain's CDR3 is CASTPSGGETQYF. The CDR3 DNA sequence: TGTGCCAGTACCCCCAGCGGGGGTGAGACCCAGTACTTC.

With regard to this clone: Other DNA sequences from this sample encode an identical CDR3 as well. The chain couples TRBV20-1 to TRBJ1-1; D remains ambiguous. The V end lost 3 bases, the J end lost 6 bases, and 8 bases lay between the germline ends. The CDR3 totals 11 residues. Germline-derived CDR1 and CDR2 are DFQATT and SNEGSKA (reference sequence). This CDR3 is CSARRESEAFF. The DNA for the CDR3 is TGCAGTGCTAGGCGGGAGTCTGAAGCTTTCTTT.